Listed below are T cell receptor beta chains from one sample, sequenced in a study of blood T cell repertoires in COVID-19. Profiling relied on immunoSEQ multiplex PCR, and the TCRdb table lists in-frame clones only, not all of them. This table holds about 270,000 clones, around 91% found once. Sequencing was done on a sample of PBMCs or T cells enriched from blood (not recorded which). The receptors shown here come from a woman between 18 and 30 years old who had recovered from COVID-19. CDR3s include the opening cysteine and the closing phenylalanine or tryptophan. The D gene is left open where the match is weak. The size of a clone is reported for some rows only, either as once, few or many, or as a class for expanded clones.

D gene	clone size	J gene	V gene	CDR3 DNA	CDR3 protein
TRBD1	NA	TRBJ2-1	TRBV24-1	TGTGCCACCAGTGAAGGACAGGGTTACAATGAGCAGTTCTTC	CATSEGQGYNEQFF
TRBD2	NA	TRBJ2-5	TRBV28	TGTGCCAGCAGTCTCCAGGGACTAGCGGGGCTACAAGAGACCCAGTACTTC	CASSLQGLAGLQETQYF
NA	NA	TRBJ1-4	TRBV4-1	TGCGCCAGCAGCGTCAGGGGAGAAAAACTGTTTTTT	CASSVRGEKLFF
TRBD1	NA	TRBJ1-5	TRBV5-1	TGCGCCAGCAGCTTAGACCAACAGGGGAATAGCAATCAGCCCCAGCATTTT	CASSLDQQGNSNQPQHF
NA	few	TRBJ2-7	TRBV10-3	TGTGCCATCAGTGAGGTGCCAGCTAGCTCCTACGAGCAGTACTTC	CAISEVPASSYEQYF
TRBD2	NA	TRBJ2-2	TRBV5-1	TGCGCCAGCAGCTTGGGACTAGCAGGCACCGGGGAGCTGTTTTTT	CASSLGLAGTGELFF
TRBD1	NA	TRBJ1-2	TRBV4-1	TGCGCCAGCAGCCTACTACAGGGGGCTAACTATGGCTACACCTTC	CASSLLQGANYGYTF
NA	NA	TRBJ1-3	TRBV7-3	TGTGCCAGCAGCTTACACCCCGGCGGGGGAAACACCATATATTTT	CASSLHPGGGNTIYF
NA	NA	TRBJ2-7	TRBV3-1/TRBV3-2	TGTGCCAGCAGCCAAGCGAGATATGGCGAGCAGTACTTC	CASSQARYGEQYF
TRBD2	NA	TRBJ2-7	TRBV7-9	TGTGCCAGCAGCTTCCGGGGGGACGAGCAGTACTTC	CASSFRGDEQYF
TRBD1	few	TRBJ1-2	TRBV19	TGTGCCAGTACCAGGACAGGGAACTATGGCTACACCTTC	CASTRTGNYGYTF
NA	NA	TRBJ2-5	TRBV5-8	TGTGCCAGCAGCTTGAAGGGGGGGGCCGGGACCCAGTACTTC	CASSLKGGAGTQYF
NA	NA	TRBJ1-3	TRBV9	TGTGCCAGCAGCGCCGTATGGACTTCATCGGGAAACACCATATATTTT	CASSAVWTSSGNTIYF
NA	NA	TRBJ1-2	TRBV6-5	TGTGCCAGCAGTCTCCGGGGGGCTTACTATGGCTACACCTTC	CASSLRGAYYGYTF
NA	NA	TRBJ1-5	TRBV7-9	TGTGCCAGCAGCTTACAGGGAGGGGATCAGCCCCAGCATTTT	CASSLQGGDQPQHF
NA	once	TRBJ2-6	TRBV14	TGTGCCAGCAGCCCCCTAGGCGGGCCTGGGGCCAACGTCCTGACTTTC	CASSPLGGPGANVLTF
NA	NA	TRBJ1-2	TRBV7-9	TGTGCCAGCAGCTTAGCAGGGGGTACAGGGTTGGCTGGCTACACCTTC	CASSLAGGTGLAGYTF
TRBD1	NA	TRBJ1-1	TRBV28	TGTGCCAGCAGGCCGGGGACAGCGAACACTGAAGCTTTCTTT	CASRPGTANTEAFF